This TCR beta chain was recorded in a study of T cells after yellow fever vaccination. Findings of the study overall: The presence of abundant clonotypes contaminating from the bulk population was possible in FACS-sorted repertoires. Among primary-vaccination clones, most reappeared after the booster, at 95% to 96% for CD4 and about 90% for CD8.

A single record per CDR3 protein comes from TCRdb applying MiXCR to the 5' RACE reads. Seen here are about 220,000 distinct CDR3 sequences, approximately 3.2% observed once, and the top ten hold roughly 3%. This clonotype came up many times. Its antigen is as yet unknown. Trimming took off 8 bases at V and 3 bases at J, with 22 bases between the two ends. The CDR3 contains 16 residues. Germline loops: CDR1 MNHNS, CDR2 SASEGT. The material sequenced was CD4+ T cells sorted from PBMCs, taken 10 days after the yellow fever booster vaccination. The receptor's source is a man younger than 35 who received the YFV17D yellow fever vaccine. The chain carries TRBV6-1 and TRBJ1-2; no definite D call. DNA for the CDR3: TGTGCCAGCCCTTCTGTTGAGGAATGGGTCGACTATGGCTACACCTTC. Encoded protein: CASPSVEEWVDYGYTF.